Listed below are T cell receptor beta chains from one sample, sequenced in a study of T cell repertoires in cytomegalovirus infection. TCRdb called the reads again in MiXCR, with one record for every CDR3 protein. This table has more than 45,000 distinct CDR3 sequences, roughly 20% appearing once. These receptors' targets are unknown. Sample: CD8+ T cells from cultured PBMCs, taken from culture after CMV antigen stimulation. All receptors derive from a human donor in good health (CMV status not recorded). Some clones in this sample may be carry-over from other donors' samples. CDR3s include the opening cysteine and the closing phenylalanine or tryptophan. The D gene is left open where the match is weak. Not all rows give a size; the values are once, few, many and, for expanded clones, a class.

v_gene: TRBV4-3
abundance: -
j_gene: TRBJ2-1
d_gene: -
CDR3aa: CASSQETGSNNEQFF
CDR3nt: TGCGCCAGCAGCCAAGAAACAGGTTCCAACAATGAGCAGTTCTTC

v_gene: TRBV12-3/TRBV12-4
abundance: -
j_gene: TRBJ2-7
d_gene: TRBD2
CDR3aa: CASSPPPQAGKFSEQYF
CDR3nt: TGTGCCAGCAGTCCTCCTCCCCAAGCGGGAAAGTTCAGCGAGCAGTACTTC

v_gene: TRBV7-8
abundance: few
j_gene: TRBJ2-7
d_gene: TRBD1
CDR3aa: CASSLGQGTSYEQYF
CDR3nt: TGTGCCAGCAGCCTTGGACAGGGGACGTCCTACGAGCAGTACTTC

v_gene: TRBV7-2
abundance: few
j_gene: TRBJ1-1
d_gene: TRBD1
CDR3aa: CASSSWTGLNTEAFF
CDR3nt: TGTGCCAGCAGCTCCTGGACAGGCCTGAACACTGAAGCTTTCTTT

v_gene: TRBV16
abundance: few
j_gene: TRBJ1-1
d_gene: -
CDR3aa: CASSLRRTEAFF
CDR3nt: TGTGCCAGCAGTCTCAGGAGAACTGAAGCTTTCTTT

v_gene: TRBV15
abundance: few
j_gene: TRBJ2-7
d_gene: TRBD2
CDR3aa: CATSRVAGEVQYF
CDR3nt: TGTGCCACCAGCAGGGTAGCGGGAGAGGTGCAGTACTTC

v_gene: TRBV4-2
abundance: -
j_gene: TRBJ1-4
d_gene: -
CDR3aa: CASSQAGQRGLFF
CDR3nt: TGTGCCAGCAGCCAAGCCGGACAAAGGGGACTGTTTTTT

v_gene: TRBV27
abundance: -
j_gene: TRBJ2-1
d_gene: -
CDR3aa: CASSLSGVLVQSYNEQFF
CDR3nt: TGTGCCAGCAGTTTATCGGGTGTTCTAGTCCAATCCTACAATGAGCAGTTCTTC

v_gene: TRBV2
abundance: -
j_gene: TRBJ2-7
d_gene: -
CDR3aa: CASSAPDRDLRSYEQYF
CDR3nt: TGTGCCAGCAGTGCCCCCGACCGGGACCTAAGGTCCTACGAGCAGTACTTC

v_gene: TRBV7-2
abundance: -
j_gene: TRBJ2-3
d_gene: -
CDR3aa: CASSGVGQRADTQYF
CDR3nt: TGTGCCAGCAGCGGGGTCGGGCAGCGGGCAGATACGCAGTATTTT

v_gene: TRBV7-2
abundance: few
j_gene: TRBJ1-1
d_gene: -
CDR3aa: CASSARTAGWSTEAFF
CDR3nt: TGTGCCAGCAGCGCTAGGACAGCCGGATGGAGCACTGAAGCTTTCTTT

v_gene: TRBV7-6
abundance: -
j_gene: TRBJ2-7
d_gene: TRBD1
CDR3aa: CASSLGQGVYEQYF
CDR3nt: TGTGCCAGCAGCTTGGGACAGGGGGTTTACGAGCAGTACTTC

v_gene: TRBV7-9
abundance: few
j_gene: TRBJ1-2
d_gene: TRBD1
CDR3aa: CASSEGANYGYTF
CDR3nt: TGTGCCAGCTCCGAGGGGGCCAATTATGGCTACACCTTC

v_gene: TRBV7-6
abundance: -
j_gene: TRBJ1-3
d_gene: -
CDR3aa: CASGPGSSGNTIYF
CDR3nt: TGTGCCAGTGGGCCGGGGAGCTCTGGAAACACCATATATTTT

v_gene: TRBV4-3
abundance: -
j_gene: TRBJ1-2
d_gene: -
CDR3aa: CASSQDLGKGYGYTF
CDR3nt: TGCGCCAGCAGCCAAGATCTCGGGAAGGGCTATGGCTACACCTTC

v_gene: TRBV29-1
abundance: few
j_gene: TRBJ2-7
d_gene: -
CDR3aa: CSVVPEITYEQYF
CDR3nt: TGCAGCGTTGTACCCGAAATAACCTACGAGCAGTACTTC

v_gene: TRBV25-1
abundance: -
j_gene: TRBJ2-1
d_gene: -
CDR3aa: CASSVSRSHEQFF
CDR3nt: TGTGCCAGCAGTGTATCTCGCTCCCATGAGCAGTTCTTC

v_gene: TRBV5-5
abundance: -
j_gene: TRBJ1-5
d_gene: -
CDR3aa: CASSPESGLNQPQHF
CDR3nt: TGTGCCAGCAGCCCCGAGAGTGGACTCAATCAGCCCCAGCATTTT

v_gene: TRBV6-2/TRBV6-3
abundance: once
j_gene: TRBJ1-5
d_gene: TRBD1
CDR3aa: CASSYSTGLPQPQHF
CDR3nt: TGTGCCAGCAGTTACTCGACAGGGCTCCCTCAGCCCCAGCATTTT

v_gene: TRBV28
abundance: many
j_gene: TRBJ2-7
d_gene: -
CDR3aa: CASSLRTAPIADEQYF
CDR3nt: TGTGCCAGCAGTCTAAGGACAGCCCCAATCGCGGACGAGCAGTACTTC

v_gene: TRBV12-3/TRBV12-4
abundance: -
j_gene: TRBJ2-5
d_gene: -
CDR3aa: CATRGIRETQYF
CDR3nt: TGTGCCACCCGGGGTATTCGAGAGACCCAGTACTTC

v_gene: TRBV7-2
abundance: few
j_gene: TRBJ1-2
d_gene: TRBD1
CDR3aa: CASSLEPGGGGYTF
CDR3nt: TGTGCCAGCAGCTTAGAACCAGGGGGGGGTGGCTACACCTTC

v_gene: TRBV28
abundance: -
j_gene: TRBJ2-2
d_gene: TRBD1
CDR3aa: CASSRLHRGLSGELFF
CDR3nt: TGTGCCAGCAGTAGGTTACACAGGGGGCTCTCCGGGGAGCTGTTTTTT

v_gene: TRBV20-1
abundance: -
j_gene: TRBJ2-1
d_gene: -
CDR3aa: CSARAYGVGGDEQFF
CDR3nt: TGCAGTGCTAGGGCCTATGGAGTAGGAGGAGATGAGCAGTTCTTC

v_gene: TRBV27
abundance: few
j_gene: TRBJ2-1
d_gene: TRBD1
CDR3aa: CASSSGTAAYNEQFF
CDR3nt: TGTGCCAGCAGTTCCGGGACAGCAGCTTACAATGAGCAGTTCTTC

v_gene: TRBV4-3
abundance: many
j_gene: TRBJ1-5
d_gene: -
CDR3aa: CASSQDLGNQPQHF
CDR3nt: TGCGCCAGCAGCCAAGATCTGGGTAATCAGCCCCAGCATTTT

v_gene: TRBV6-5
abundance: few
j_gene: TRBJ2-3
d_gene: -
CDR3aa: CASSYEGGTDTQYF
CDR3nt: TGTGCCAGCAGTTACGAGGGAGGCACAGATACGCAGTATTTT

v_gene: TRBV5-6
abundance: many
j_gene: TRBJ2-7
d_gene: -
CDR3aa: CASSLGIYRYEQYF
CDR3nt: TGTGCCAGCAGCTTGGGGATTTATCGCTACGAGCAGTACTTC

v_gene: TRBV6-5
abundance: few
j_gene: TRBJ2-5
d_gene: -
CDR3aa: CASSYAGEETQYF
CDR3nt: TGTGCCAGCAGTTATGCAGGGGAAGAGACCCAGTACTTC